This T cell receptor (beta chain) came from a study of blood T cell repertoires in COVID-19. In the authors' methods: The authors estimated nucleated cell counts from reference gene primer amplification. Data came from immunoSEQ multiplex PCR; TCRdb stores just in-frame clones and leaves some out. V, J and clone size reflect that table, while D and trimming were determined from the DNA. The data contain around 360,000 clones, around 87% of them singletons. Germline V gene sequence: CDR1 LGHDT, CDR2 YNNKEL (reference sequence). The CDR3 is 13 residues long. The junction had 7 bases not matched to a gene; V was cut back by 5 bases and J by 7 bases.

The receptor comes from a man in his forties in a cohort exposed to, infected with or recovered from COVID-19 (not recorded which). The gene calls are TRBV3-1 (or the pseudogene TRBV3-2) and TRBJ1-2, with 7 bases lining up with TRBD1. Sequenced input: PBMCs or T cells enriched from blood (not recorded which). The CDR3 is CASSEAHRGGYTF. CDR3 in DNA: TGTGCCAGCAGCGAGGCCCACAGGGGTGGCTACACCTTC.